There are a few counts of the clone carrying this T cell receptor beta chain. Its antigen is as yet unknown. The data were taken from a study of T cell repertoires in cytomegalovirus infection. Study-level background: Carrying CMV and the relevant HLA type showed in public TCR beta signatures.

MiXCR was run by TCRdb on the reads, yielding one entry per CDR3 protein. The table lists about 740,000 distinct CDR3 sequences, 35% of them singletons. Trimming removed 8 bases at V and 7 bases at J, with 13 bases between. This CDR3 contains 12 residues. Germline assignment: CDR1 KGHDR and CDR2 SFDVKD. Study outcomes and limitations: Dominating the ex vivo response were HLA-C-restricted CMV-specific TCR beta clonotypes.

V gene TRBV24-1 combines with J gene TRBJ2-5; D is perhaps TRBD2 (6 bases). Sequencing used PBMCs. The source of this sequence is a human donor in good health (CMV status not recorded). Some clones in this sample may be carry-over from other donors' samples. The CDR3 sequence is CATMAGIGTQYF. In DNA, the CDR3 is TGTGCCACCATGGCGGGGATCGGGACCCAGTACTTC.